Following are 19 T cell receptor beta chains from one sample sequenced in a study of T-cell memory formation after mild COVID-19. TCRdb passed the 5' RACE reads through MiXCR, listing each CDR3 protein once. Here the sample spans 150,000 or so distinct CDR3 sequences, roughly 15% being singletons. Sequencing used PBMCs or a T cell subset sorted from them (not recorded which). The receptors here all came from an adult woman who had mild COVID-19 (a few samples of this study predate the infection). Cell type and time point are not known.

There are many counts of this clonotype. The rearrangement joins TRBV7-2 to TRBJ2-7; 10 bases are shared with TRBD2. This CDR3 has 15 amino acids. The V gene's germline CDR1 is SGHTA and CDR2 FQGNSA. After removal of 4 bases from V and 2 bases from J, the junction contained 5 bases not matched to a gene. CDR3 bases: TGTGCCAGCAGCTCCCTAGCGGGAGTTCCCTACGAGCAGTACTTC. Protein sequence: CASSSLAGVPYEQYF.

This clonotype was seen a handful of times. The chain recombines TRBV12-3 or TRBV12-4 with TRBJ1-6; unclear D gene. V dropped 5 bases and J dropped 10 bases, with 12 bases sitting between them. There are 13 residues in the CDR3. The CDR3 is CASSLQSSSPLHF. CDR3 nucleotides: TGTGCCAGCAGTCTACAGTCCTCCTCACCCCTCCACTTT.

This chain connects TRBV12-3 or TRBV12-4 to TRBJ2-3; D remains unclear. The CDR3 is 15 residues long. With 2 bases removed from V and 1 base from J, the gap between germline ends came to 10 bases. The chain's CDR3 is CASSLREGRTDTQYF. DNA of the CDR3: TGTGCCAGCAGTTTAAGGGAAGGTCGCACAGATACGCAGTATTTT.

CDR3 DNA sequence: TGCAGCGTTGAACTAGCGGGAGGGCCGGTTGAGCAGTTCTTC. Protein: CSVELAGGPVEQFF. The chain couples TRBV29-1 to TRBJ2-1; 12 bases are shared with TRBD2. Germline CDR1 is SQVTM and CDR2 is ANQGSEA. This CDR3 has 14 residues. V shed 2 bases, J shed 9 bases, and the junction held 5 bases outside the gene matches.

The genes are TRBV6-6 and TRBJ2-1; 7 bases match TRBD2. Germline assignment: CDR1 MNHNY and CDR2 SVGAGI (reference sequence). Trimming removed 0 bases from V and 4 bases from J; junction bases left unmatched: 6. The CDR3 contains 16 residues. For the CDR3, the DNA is TGTGCCAGCAGTTACTCTCAGCGGGGCGAATACAATGAGCAGTTCTTC. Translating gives CASSYSQRGEYNEQFF.

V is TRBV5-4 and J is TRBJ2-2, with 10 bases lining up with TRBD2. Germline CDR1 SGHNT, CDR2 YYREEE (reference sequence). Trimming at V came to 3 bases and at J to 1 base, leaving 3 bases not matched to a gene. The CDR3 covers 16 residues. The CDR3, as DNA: TGTGCCAGCAGCTACAAGCGGGGGGGGAACACCGGGGAGCTGTTTTTT. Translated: CASSYKRGGNTGELFF.

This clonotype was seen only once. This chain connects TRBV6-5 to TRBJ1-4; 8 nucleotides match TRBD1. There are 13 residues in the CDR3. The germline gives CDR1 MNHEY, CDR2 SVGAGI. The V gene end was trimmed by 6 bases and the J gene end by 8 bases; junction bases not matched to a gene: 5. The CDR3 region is CASRQGGREKLFF. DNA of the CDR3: TGTGCCAGCAGACAGGGGGGACGAGAAAAACTGTTTTTT.

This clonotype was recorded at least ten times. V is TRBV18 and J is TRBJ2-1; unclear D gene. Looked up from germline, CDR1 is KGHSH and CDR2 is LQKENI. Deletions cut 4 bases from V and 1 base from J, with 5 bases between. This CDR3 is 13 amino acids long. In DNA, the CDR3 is TGTGCCAGCTCACTACAATCCTACAATGAGCAGTTCTTC. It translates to CASSLQSYNEQFF.

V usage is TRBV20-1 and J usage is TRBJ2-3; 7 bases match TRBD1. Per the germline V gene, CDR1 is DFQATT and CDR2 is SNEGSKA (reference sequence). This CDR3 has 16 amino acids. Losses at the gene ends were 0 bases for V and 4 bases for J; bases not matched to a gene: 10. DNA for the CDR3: TGCAGTGCTAGAGATCCATGGACAGGCGAGGCAGATACGCAGTATTTT. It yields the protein CSARDPWTGEADTQYF.

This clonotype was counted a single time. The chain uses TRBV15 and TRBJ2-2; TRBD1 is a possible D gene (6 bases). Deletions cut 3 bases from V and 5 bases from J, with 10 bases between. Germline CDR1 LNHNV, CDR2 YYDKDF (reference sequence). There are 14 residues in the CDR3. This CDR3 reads CATSRDSRTGELFF. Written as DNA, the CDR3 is TGTGCCACCAGCAGGGACAGCCGGACCGGGGAGCTGTTTTTT. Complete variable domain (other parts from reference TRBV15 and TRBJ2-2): DAMVIQNPRYQVTQFGKPVTLSCSQTLNHNVMYWYQQKSSQAPKLLFHYYDKDFNNEADTPDNFQSRRPNTSFCFLDIRSPGLGDTAMYLCATSRDSRTGELFFGEGSRLTVL.

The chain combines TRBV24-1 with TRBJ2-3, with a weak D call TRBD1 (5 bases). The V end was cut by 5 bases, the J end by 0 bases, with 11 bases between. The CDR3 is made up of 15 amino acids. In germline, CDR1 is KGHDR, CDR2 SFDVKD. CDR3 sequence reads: CATSVQDISTDTQYF. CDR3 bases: TGTGCCACCAGTGTGCAGGACATAAGCACAGATACGCAGTATTTT.

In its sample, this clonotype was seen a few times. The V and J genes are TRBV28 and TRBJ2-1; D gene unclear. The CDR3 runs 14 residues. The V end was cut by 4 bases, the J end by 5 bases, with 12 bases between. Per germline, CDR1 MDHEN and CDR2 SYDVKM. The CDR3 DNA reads TGTGCCAGCAGTTCGGAATGGACCAACAATGAGCAGTTCTTC. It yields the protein CASSSEWTNNEQFF.

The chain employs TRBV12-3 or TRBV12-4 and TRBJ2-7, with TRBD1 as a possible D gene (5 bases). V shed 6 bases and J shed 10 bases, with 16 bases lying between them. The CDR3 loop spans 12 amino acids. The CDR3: CASSFADKDQYF. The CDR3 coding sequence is TGTGCCAGCAGCTTCGCGGACAAAGACCAGTACTTC.

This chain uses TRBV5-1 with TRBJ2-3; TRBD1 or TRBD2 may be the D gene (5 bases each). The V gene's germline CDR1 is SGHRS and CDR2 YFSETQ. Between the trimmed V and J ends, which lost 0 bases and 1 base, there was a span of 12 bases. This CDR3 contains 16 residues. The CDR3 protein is CASSLEGVGGTDTQYF. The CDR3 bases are TGCGCCAGCAGCTTGGAAGGGGTCGGGGGCACAGATACGCAGTATTTT.

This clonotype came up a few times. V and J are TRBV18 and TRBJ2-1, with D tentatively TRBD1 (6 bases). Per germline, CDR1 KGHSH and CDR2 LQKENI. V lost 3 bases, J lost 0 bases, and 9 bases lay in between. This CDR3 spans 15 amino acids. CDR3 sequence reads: CASSPRQDSYNEQFF. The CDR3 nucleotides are TGTGCCAGCTCACCGAGACAGGACTCCTACAATGAGCAGTTCTTC.

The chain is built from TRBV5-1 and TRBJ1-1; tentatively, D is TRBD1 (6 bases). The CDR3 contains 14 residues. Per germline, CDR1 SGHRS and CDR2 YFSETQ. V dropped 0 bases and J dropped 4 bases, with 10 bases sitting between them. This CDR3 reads CASSLEGGSTEAFF. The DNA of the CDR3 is TGCGCCAGCAGCTTGGAAGGGGGGAGCACTGAAGCTTTCTTT.

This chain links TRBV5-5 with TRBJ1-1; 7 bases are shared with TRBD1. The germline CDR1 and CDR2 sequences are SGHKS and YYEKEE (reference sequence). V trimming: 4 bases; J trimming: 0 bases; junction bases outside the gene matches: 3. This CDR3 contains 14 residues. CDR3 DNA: TGTGCCAGCAGCGCCGGGACAGTGAACACTGAAGCTTTCTTT. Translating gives CASSAGTVNTEAFF. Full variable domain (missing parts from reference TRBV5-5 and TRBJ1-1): DAGVTQSPTHLIKTRGQQVTLRCSPISGHKSVSWYQQVLGQGPQFIFQYYEKEERGRGNFPDRFSARQFPNYSSELNVNALLLGDSALYLCASSAGTVNTEAFFGQGTRLTVV.

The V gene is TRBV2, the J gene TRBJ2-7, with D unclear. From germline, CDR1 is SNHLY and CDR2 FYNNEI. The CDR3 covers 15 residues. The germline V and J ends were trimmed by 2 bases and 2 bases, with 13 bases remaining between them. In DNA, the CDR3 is TGTGCCAGCAGTGAACAGAAGGCAGGACCCTACGAGCAGTACTTC. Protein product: CASSEQKAGPYEQYF.

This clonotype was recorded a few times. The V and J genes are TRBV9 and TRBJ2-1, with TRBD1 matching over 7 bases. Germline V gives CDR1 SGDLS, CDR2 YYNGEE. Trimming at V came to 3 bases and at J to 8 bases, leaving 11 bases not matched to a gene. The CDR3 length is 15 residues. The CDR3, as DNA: TGTGCCAGCAGCGAAACAGGGGCTAACGCGGATGAGCAGTTCTTC. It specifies CASSETGANADEQFF.